The 10 T cell receptor beta chains presented below share a single source sample, sequenced in a study of human T cells and chemical hapten exposure. Noted time point: healthy volunteer bleed at 2 weeks. Unfractionated whole blood yielded the extracted total RNA. TCRdb redid the calling of the RACE reads with MiXCR, one entry per CDR3 protein. This table has 130,000 or so distinct CDR3 sequences, more than 7.5% appearing once. Sequenced sample: whole blood. These receptors all stem from a male donor in good health. Some clones in this sample may be carry-over from other donors' samples.

This clonotype was seen a handful of times. The V gene is TRBV7-8, the J gene TRBJ2-4; tentative D call: TRBD1 (6 bases). V was pared by 3 bases and J by 2 bases, with 11 bases between. The CDR3 consists of 15 residues. Per germline, CDR1 SGHVS and CDR2 FQNEAQ. The CDR3: CASSLSGQSKNIQYF. CDR3 bases: TGTGCCAGCAGCTTGAGTGGACAGTCCAAAAACATTCAGTACTTC.

To note about this clonotype: Since a much larger clone is just one base distant, this may be a read error. V is TRBV11-2 and J is TRBJ1-2; possible D gene TRBD1, 6 bases. CDR3 length: 15 residues. The V gene's germline CDR1 is SGHAT and CDR2 FQNNGV. Here the CDR3 reads CASSLDRGDIYGYSF. The CDR3 DNA is TGTGCCAGCAGCTTAGATAGGGGGGATATCTATGGCTACTCCTTC.

This clonotype was observed a few times. This chain uses TRBV20-1 with TRBJ2-5; D unclear. The CDR3 runs 14 residues. Germline-derived CDR1 and CDR2 are DFQATT and SNEGSKA (reference sequence). Trimming pared 6 bases from V and 1 base from J, leaving 15 bases between. The CDR3 DNA reads TGCAGTGCCCCATCCGCACAGACCCAAGAGACCCAGTACTTC. Its protein product is CSAPSAQTQETQYF.

This clonotype appeared many times. The chain links TRBV18 to TRBJ2-7; no definite D call. The germline gives CDR1 KGHSH, CDR2 LQKENI. V gave up 0 bases and J gave up 3 bases, with 9 bases separating them. This CDR3 is 14 amino acids long. The CDR3 DNA reads as TGTGCCAGCTCACCACCGATGCAGAGCTACGAGCAGTACTTC. Translated: CASSPPMQSYEQYF.

This clonotype has more than one count but fewer than ten. The V gene is TRBV7-2, the J gene TRBJ2-7; 7 bases map to TRBD2. The germline V gene encodes CDR1 SGHTA and CDR2 FQGNSA. Trimming cost V 1 base and J 2 bases; bases outside gene matches: 11. This CDR3 is built from 17 residues. CDR3 in DNA: TGTGCCAGCAGCTTAGAAGCAGCGGGAAGTATAACCTACGAGCAGTACTTC. Its translation: CASSLEAAGSITYEQYF.

This clonotype was counted between two and nine times. The J gene is TRBJ1-3, the V gene TRBV11-2; a weak D match, TRBD1 (6 bases). CDR3 length: 16 residues. Per the germline V gene, CDR1 is SGHAT and CDR2 is FQNNGV. V shed 5 bases and J shed 0 bases, with 14 bases lying between them. CDR3: CASSPGGGHSGNTIYF. The CDR3 region has the DNA TGTGCCAGCAGCCCCGGAGGGGGACACTCTGGAAACACCATATATTTT.

This clonotype was seen more than once but under ten times. The chain couples TRBV3-1 to TRBJ1-5, with 7 bases identical to TRBD1. The CDR3 runs 15 residues. With 1 base clipped from V and 7 bases from J, the junction kept 7 bases outside the gene matches. Germline lookup yields CDR1 LGHDT and CDR2 YNNKEL (reference sequence). The CDR3 DNA reads TGTGCCAGCAGCCAAGGGGGGGACAGCATACAGCCCCAGCATTTT. Its protein is CASSQGGDSIQPQHF. Based on the CDR3 plus reference TRBV3-1 and TRBJ1-5, the full variable domain is DTAVSQTPKYLVTQMGNDKSIKCEQNLGHDTMYWYKQDSKKFLKIMFSYNNKELIINETVPNRFSPKSPDKAHLNLHINSLELGDSAVYFCASSQGGDSIQPQHFGDGTRLSIL.

This clonotype has a handful of counts. The chain has TRBV7-2 and TRBJ1-6; D is unclear. Between the trimmed V and J ends, which lost 0 bases and 8 bases, there was a span of 14 bases. Looked up from germline, CDR1 is SGHTA and CDR2 is FQGNSA. The CDR3 spans 16 residues. CDR3 coding DNA: TGTGCCAGCAGCTTAGCGTTCGCCCCGAGCCATTCACCCCTCCACTTT. Its translation: CASSLAFAPSHSPLHF.

The chain carries TRBV7-8 and TRBJ2-2, with 10 bases fitting TRBD2. The CDR3 is 18 amino acids. Germline V CDR1 and CDR2: SGHVS, FQNEAQ. Trimming removed 2 bases from V and 2 bases from J; junction bases left unmatched: 8. CDR3 nucleotides: TGTGCCAGCAGCTTAACTGTAGCGGGGGGAGCAAACACCGGGGAGCTGTTTTTT. It encodes CASSLTVAGGANTGELFF. Looking up the rest from reference TRBV7-8 and TRBJ2-2 gives the full variable domain: GAGVSQSPRYKVAKRGQDVALRCDPISGHVSLFWYQQALGQGPEFLTYFQNEAQLDKSGLPSDRFFAERPEGSVSTLKIQRTQQEDSAVYLCASSLTVAGGANTGELFFGEGSRLTVL.

Notes on this clonotype: The conserved closing phenylalanine or tryptophan is absent in this CDR3, likely reflecting a read error. The J gene is TRBJ2-7, the V gene TRBV19; possibly TRBD2 for D (6 bases). CDR3 size: 14 residues. V lost 2 bases and J lost 5, with 13 bases in between. Germline V gene lookup returns CDR1 LNHDA and CDR2 SQIVND (reference sequence). CDR3 sequence (DNA): TGTGCCAGTAGTATAATGGGGGGACTCGACGAGCAGTACTCC. This codes for CASSIMGGLDEQYS.